The source of this TCR beta chain is a study of blood T cell repertoires in COVID-19. On the study more broadly: Sites in the United States, Italy and Spain provided acute and convalescent COVID-19 samples. PBMCs, B-cell-depleted T cells, or T cells provided the cDNA or gDNA that made up the material.

A few counts support this clone. Per the study methods: Nucleated cell counts were estimated from reference gene primer amplification. Using immunoSEQ multiplex PCR, the repertoire was profiled, and TCRdb retains in-frame clones only, with some absent. Clone size and V and J calls were adopted from that table, with D and trimming inferred from the DNA. This sample has more than 200,000 clones; 88% occur once, and the top ten carry roughly 6.3%. One Seattle source followed patients from active infection through their disease course. The CDR3 length is 14 residues. With V trimmed by 2 bases and J by 7 bases, 6 bases remained unmatched. The germline V gene encodes CDR1 MNHEY and CDR2 SVGEGT.

The chain links TRBV6-2 or TRBV6-3 to TRBJ1-1; 8 nucleotides match TRBD1. Input material: peripheral blood. The sequence derives from a woman in her thirties with COVID-19, enrolled during active disease. CDR3 sequence reads: CASSYGQGAGEAFF. CDR3 bases: TGTGCCAGCAGTTACGGCCAGGGGGCCGGTGAAGCTTTCTTT.